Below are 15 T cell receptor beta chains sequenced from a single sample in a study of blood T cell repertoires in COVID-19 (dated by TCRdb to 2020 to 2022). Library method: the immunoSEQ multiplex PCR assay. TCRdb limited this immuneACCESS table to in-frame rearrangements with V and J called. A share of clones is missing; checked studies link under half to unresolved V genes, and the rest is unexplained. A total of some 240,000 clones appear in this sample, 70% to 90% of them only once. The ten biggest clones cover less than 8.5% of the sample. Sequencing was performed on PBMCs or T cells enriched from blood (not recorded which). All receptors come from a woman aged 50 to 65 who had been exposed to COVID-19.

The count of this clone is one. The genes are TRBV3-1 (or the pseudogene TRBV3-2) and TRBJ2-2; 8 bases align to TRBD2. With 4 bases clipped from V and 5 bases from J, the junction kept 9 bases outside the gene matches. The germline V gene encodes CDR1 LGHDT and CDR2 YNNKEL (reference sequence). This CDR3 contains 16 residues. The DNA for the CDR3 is TGTGCCAGCAGCCTCCTCGGGGGGGCGTCAACCGGGGAGCTGTTTTTT. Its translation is CASSLLGGASTGELFF.

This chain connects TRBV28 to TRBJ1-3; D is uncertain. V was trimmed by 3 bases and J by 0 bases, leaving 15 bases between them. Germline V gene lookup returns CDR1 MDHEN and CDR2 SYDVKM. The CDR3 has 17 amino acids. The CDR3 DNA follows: TGTGCCAGCAGTTTCTTTAGACTGCTCCTCTCTGGAAACACCATATATTTT. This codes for CASSFFRLLLSGNTIYF.

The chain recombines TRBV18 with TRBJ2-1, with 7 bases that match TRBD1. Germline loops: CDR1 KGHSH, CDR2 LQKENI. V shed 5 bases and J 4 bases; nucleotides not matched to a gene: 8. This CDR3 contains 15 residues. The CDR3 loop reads CASSGPDRDYNEQFF. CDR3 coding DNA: TGTGCCAGCTCAGGGCCTGACAGGGATTACAATGAGCAGTTCTTC. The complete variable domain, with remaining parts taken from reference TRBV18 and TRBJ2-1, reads NAGVMQNPRHLVRRRGQEARLRCSPMKGHSHVYWYRQLPEEGLKFMVYLQKENIIDESGMPKERFSAEFPKEGPSILRIQQVVRGDSAAYFCASSGPDRDYNEQFFGPGTRLTVL.

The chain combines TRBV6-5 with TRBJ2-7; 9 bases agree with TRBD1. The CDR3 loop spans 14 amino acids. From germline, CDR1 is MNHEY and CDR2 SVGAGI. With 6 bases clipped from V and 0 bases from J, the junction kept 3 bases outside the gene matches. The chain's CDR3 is CASSSGQGSYEQYF. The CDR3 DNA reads TGTGCCAGCAGCTCGGGACAGGGCTCCTACGAGCAGTACTTC.

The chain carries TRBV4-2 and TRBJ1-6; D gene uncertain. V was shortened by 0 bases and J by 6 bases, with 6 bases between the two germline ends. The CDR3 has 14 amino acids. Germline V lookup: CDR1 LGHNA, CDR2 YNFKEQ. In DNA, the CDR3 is TGTGCCAGCAGCCAAGATGGCAGTAATTCACCCCTCCACTTT. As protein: CASSQDGSNSPLHF.

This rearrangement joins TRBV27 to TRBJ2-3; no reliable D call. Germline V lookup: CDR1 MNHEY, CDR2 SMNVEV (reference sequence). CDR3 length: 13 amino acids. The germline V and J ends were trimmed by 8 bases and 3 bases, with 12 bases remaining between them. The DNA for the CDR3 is TGTGCCAGCCGCTCTATAATGACAGATACGCAGTATTTT. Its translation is CASRSIMTDTQYF.

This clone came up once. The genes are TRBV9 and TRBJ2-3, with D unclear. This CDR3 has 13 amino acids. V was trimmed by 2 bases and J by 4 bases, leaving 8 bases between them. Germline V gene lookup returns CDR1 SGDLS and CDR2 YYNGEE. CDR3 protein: CASSVDSPDTQYF. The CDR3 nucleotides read TGTGCCAGCAGCGTGGATAGCCCAGATACGCAGTATTTT.

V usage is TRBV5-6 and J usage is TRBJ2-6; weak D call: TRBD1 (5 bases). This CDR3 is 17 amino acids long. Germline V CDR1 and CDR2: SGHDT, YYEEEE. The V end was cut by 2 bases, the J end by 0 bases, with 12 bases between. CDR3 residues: CASSFGDRLSGANVLTF. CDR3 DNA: TGTGCCAGCAGCTTCGGTGACAGACTCTCTGGGGCCAACGTCCTGACTTTC.

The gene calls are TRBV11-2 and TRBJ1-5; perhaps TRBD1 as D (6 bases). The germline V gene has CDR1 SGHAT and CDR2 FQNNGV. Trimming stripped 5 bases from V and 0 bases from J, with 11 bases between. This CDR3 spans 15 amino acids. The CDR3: CASSVNRDSNQPQHF. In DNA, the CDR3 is TGTGCCAGCAGCGTGAACAGGGATAGCAATCAGCCCCAGCATTTT.

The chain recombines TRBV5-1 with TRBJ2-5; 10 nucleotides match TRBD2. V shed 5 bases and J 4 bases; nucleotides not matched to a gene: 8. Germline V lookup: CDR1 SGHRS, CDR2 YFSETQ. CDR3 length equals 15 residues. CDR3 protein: CASRWSAGGRETQYF. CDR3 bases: TGCGCCAGCAGGTGGTCAGCGGGGGGGCGAGAGACCCAGTACTTC. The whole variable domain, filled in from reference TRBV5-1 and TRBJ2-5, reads KAGVTQTPRYLIKTRGQQVTLSCSPISGHRSVSWYQQTPGQGLQFLFEYFSETQRNKGNFPGRFSGRQFSNSRSEMNVSTLELGDSALYLCASRWSAGGRETQYFGPGTRLLVL.

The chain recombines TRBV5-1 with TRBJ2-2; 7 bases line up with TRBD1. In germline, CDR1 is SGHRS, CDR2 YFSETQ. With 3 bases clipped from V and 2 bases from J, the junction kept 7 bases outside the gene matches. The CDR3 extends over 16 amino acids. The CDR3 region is CASSSPTGINTGELFF. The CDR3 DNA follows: TGCGCCAGCAGCTCTCCGACAGGGATCAACACCGGGGAGCTGTTTTTT. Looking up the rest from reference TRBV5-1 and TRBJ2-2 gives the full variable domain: KAGVTQTPRYLIKTRGQQVTLSCSPISGHRSVSWYQQTPGQGLQFLFEYFSETQRNKGNFPGRFSGRQFSNSRSEMNVSTLELGDSALYLCASSSPTGINTGELFFGEGSRLTVL.

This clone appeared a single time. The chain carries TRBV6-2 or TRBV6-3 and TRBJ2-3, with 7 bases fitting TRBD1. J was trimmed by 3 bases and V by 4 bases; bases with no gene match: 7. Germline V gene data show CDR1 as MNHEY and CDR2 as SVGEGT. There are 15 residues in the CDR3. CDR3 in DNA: TGTGCCAGCAGTTTCGCGACAGGGCAGACAGATACGCAGTATTTT. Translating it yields CASSFATGQTDTQYF.

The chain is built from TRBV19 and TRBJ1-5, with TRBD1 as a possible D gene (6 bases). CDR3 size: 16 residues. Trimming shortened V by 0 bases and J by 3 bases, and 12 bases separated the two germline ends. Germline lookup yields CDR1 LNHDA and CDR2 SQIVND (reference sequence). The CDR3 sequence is CASSIDTQGYNQPQHF. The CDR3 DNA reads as TGTGCCAGTAGTATAGATACCCAGGGGTACAATCAGCCCCAGCATTTT.

DNA for the CDR3: TGTGCCTGGAGTCTAACGACAGGGGCTGAAGCTTTCTTT. Protein: CAWSLTTGAEAFF. V and J are TRBV30 and TRBJ1-1; 8 nucleotides agree with TRBD1. This CDR3 spans 13 amino acids. CDR1 and CDR2 (germline): GTSNPN, SVGIG (reference sequence). V lost 2 bases and J lost 6; bases outside the gene matches: 5.

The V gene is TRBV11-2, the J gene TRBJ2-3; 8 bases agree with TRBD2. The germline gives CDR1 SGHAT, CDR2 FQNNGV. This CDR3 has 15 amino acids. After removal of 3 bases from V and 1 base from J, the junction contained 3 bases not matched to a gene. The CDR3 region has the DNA TGTGCCAGCAGCTTTCATAGCGGGGGCACAGATACGCAGTATTTT. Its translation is CASSFHSGGTDTQYF.